This T cell receptor (beta chain) was observed in a study of preoperative IRX-2 immunotherapy in early breast cancer. In this sample, this clone turned up a few times. Trimming took 1 base from V and 5 from J, leaving 17 bases between them. The germline V gene has CDR1 SGHNT and CDR2 YENEEA. There are 17 residues in the CDR3. The treatment: preoperative locoregional IRX-2 cytokine immunotherapy. Preoperative locoregional IRX-2 cytokine immunotherapy was tested in the phase Ib source study. The assay was immunoSEQ multiplex PCR, and TCRdb's table has in-frame clones only and misses some. The profile shows about 38,000 clones, roughly 82% of them singletons.

The clonotype comes from a human donor with breast cancer. The starting material was lymph node tissue, obtained after IRX-2 immunotherapy. The chain carries TRBV11-3 and TRBJ2-2; D possibly uses TRBD1 or TRBD2 (5 bases each). The DNA of the CDR3 is TGTGCCAGCAGCTTAGGGGGCCAAAGGCCGGGGACCGGGGAGCTGTTTTTT. It is translated as CASSLGGQRPGTGELFF.